The clone carrying this T cell receptor (beta chain) was counted ten times or more. No antigen is known for it. CDR1 is WSHSY and CDR2 is SAAADI in the germline V gene. The CDR3 has 14 amino acids. The junction had 5 bases not matched to a gene; V was cut back by 7 bases and J by 2 bases. The record originates from a study of T-cell reconstitution after alpha-beta-depleted transplantation in children. Unique molecular identifiers were incorporated during preparation of the TCRbeta library. TCRdb used MiXCR to reprocess the PCR reads, holding one entry per CDR3 protein. This table has roughly 500,000 distinct CDR3 sequences, over 9.5% appearing once. Overall study results and limits: When one year had passed after transplant, most T-cell counts and diversity came from newly produced T cells. Roughly two months post-transplant, alpha-beta T cells reportedly originated from several hundred graft clones that had expanded. Surviving recipient T cells and intrathymic progenitors accounted for some patients' high TCRbeta diversity at day 60.

J is TRBJ2-3 and V is TRBV10-2, with 8 bases fitting TRBD2. The sequencing used PBMCs, collected before TCRalphabeta/CD19-depleted stem cell transplant. The TCR comes from a child younger than 10 with inherited bone marrow failure, due to receive a stem cell transplant. The CDR3 DNA reads as TGCGCCAGCACGAGCGGGAGTGACACAGATACGCAGTATTTT. It translates to CASTSGSDTDTQYF.